These 29 T cell receptor beta chains originate from one sample sequenced in a study of long-term antiretroviral therapy in people with HIV. The libraries were made with immunoSEQ v3.0 at survey level. The repertoire was sequenced with immunoSEQ multiplex PCR; TCRdb's copy has only in-frame clones and lacks some. The repertoire holds about 14,000 clones, more than 75% seen once, with 25% to 35% in the top ten. The sequenced sample was unsorted PBMCs, obtained 3.1 years after starting antiretroviral therapy. Receptors originate from a man aged 40-49 years with HIV.

The V and J genes are TRBV30 and TRBJ1-2; the D gene is possibly TRBD1 (6 bases). The germline CDR1 and CDR2 sequences are GTSNPN and SVGIG (reference sequence). There are 17 residues in the CDR3. The V end was cut by 3 bases, the J end by 4 bases, with 24 bases between. The CDR3 loop is CAWRGFPSGAGTYGYTF. CDR3 nucleotides: TGTGCCTGGAGGGGATTTCCATCAGGGGCTGGGACCTATGGCTACACCTTC.

The chain is built from TRBV5-8 and TRBJ1-2; D is unresolved. CDR1 and CDR2 (germline): SGHTS, YDEGEE. The germline V and J ends were trimmed by 3 bases and 8 bases, with 17 bases remaining between them. The CDR3 is 14 residues long. The CDR3 DNA follows: TGTGCCAGCAGCTCAAGAGACACGGGCGACGGCTACACCTTC. Amino acid sequence: CASSSRDTGDGYTF.

V and J are TRBV5-4 and TRBJ2-3; no firm D call. Germline CDR1 SGHNT, CDR2 YYREEE (reference sequence). The CDR3 sequence is 15 residues long. The V end lost 1 base, the J end lost 0 bases, and 9 bases lay between the germline ends. The CDR3 DNA reads as TGTGCCAGCAGCTTGACGGCGGCTAGCACAGATACGCAGTATTTT. It encodes CASSLTAASTDTQYF.

This clone came up a few times. The V and J genes are TRBV12-5 and TRBJ1-2; D gene ambiguous. The V gene lost 7 bases and the J gene lost 3 bases, with 12 bases spanning the gap. Germline V gene lookup returns CDR1 LGHNT and CDR2 FRNRAP. The CDR3 length is 13 residues. CDR3 residues: CASAPYTYYGYTF. As DNA, the CDR3 is TGTGCTAGTGCACCCTACACCTACTATGGCTACACCTTC. Full variable domain (outside the CDR3, taken from reference TRBV12-5 and TRBJ1-2): DARVTQTPRHKVTEMGQEVTMRCQPILGHNTVFWYRQTMMQGLELLAYFRNRAPLDDSGMPKDRFSAEMPDATLATLKIQPSEPRDSAVYFCASAPYTYYGYTFGSGTRLTVV.

Within the sample, this clone is medium-sized (0.01 to 0.1%). The V gene is TRBV9, the J gene TRBJ1-2; D remains ambiguous. This CDR3 contains 16 residues. Trimming stripped 0 bases from V and 4 bases from J, with 16 bases between. Germline values: CDR1 SGDLS, CDR2 YYNGEE. CDR3 nucleotide sequence: TGTGCCAGCAGCGTAGCGGCGGATACAACCCTCTATGGCTACACCTTC. Translating it yields CASSVAADTTLYGYTF.

V gene TRBV10-3 combines with J gene TRBJ1-1, with unresolved D. From germline, CDR1 is ENHRY and CDR2 SYGVKD. CDR3 size: 14 residues. V lost 5 bases, J lost 1 base, and 11 bases lay in between. Here the CDR3 DNA reads TGTGCCATCAGTCCTCCGGCTTCGAACACTGAAGCTTTCTTT. Translating gives CAISPPASNTEAFF.

This clone was detected once. V usage is TRBV6-1 and J usage is TRBJ1-2, with D uncertain. This CDR3 comprises 12 residues. CDR1 is MNHNS and CDR2 is SASEGT in the germline V gene. Trimming left V 4 bases short and J 2 bases short, with 5 bases between. The CDR3 nucleotides are TGTGCCAGCAGTGTGCGAAACTATGGCTACACCTTC. Protein sequence: CASSVRNYGYTF.

This clone was seen a few times. V usage is TRBV18 and J usage is TRBJ2-3; no reliable D call. CDR1 is KGHSH and CDR2 is LQKENI in the germline V gene. Trimming removed 3 bases at V and 0 bases at J, with 10 bases between. This CDR3 is 15 amino acids long. The CDR3, as DNA: TGTGCCAGCTCACCGGGTCACCAAAGCACAGATACGCAGTATTTT. Translation gives CASSPGHQSTDTQYF.

The chain employs TRBV4-1 and TRBJ2-3, with 9 bases aligning to TRBD2. CDR1 and CDR2 (germline): MGHRA, YSYEKL. The CDR3 length is 16 residues. Unmatched junction bases numbered 7, after V lost 1 base and J lost 5 bases. The CDR3 protein is CASSQVGGGAEDTQYF. DNA of the CDR3: TGCGCCAGCAGCCAAGTGGGCGGGGGGGCCGAAGATACGCAGTATTTT.

This sequence joins TRBV5-4 and TRBJ2-2, with D perhaps matching TRBD2 (6 bases). V was cut by 0 bases and J by 7 bases, with 10 bases left in between. Germline CDR1 reads SGHNT; CDR2 reads YYREEE (reference sequence). The CDR3 consists of 14 residues. CDR3 loop: CASSLGGAGGELFF. Here the CDR3 DNA reads TGTGCCAGCAGCTTGGGCGGGGCGGGCGGGGAGCTGTTTTTT.

This clone is a singleton in its sample. The chain links TRBV2 to TRBJ1-3; D is perhaps TRBD1 (5 bases). The CDR3 contains 16 residues. V was pared by 2 bases and J by 0 bases, with 11 bases between. In germline, CDR1 is SNHLY, CDR2 FYNNEI. CDR3 amino acids: CASSEWGRDSGNTIYF. The CDR3 coding sequence is TGTGCCAGCAGTGAATGGGGCAGGGACTCTGGAAACACCATATATTTT.

The chain recombines TRBV27 with TRBJ2-5, with D perhaps matching TRBD2 (6 bases). This CDR3 has 15 residues. Germline loops: CDR1 MNHEY, CDR2 SMNVEV (reference sequence). With 6 bases removed from V and 2 bases from J, the gap between germline ends came to 16 bases. The CDR3 spells CASSPGWGTQETQYF. The CDR3 DNA is TGTGCCAGCAGCCCGGGGTGGGGGACTCAAGAGACCCAGTACTTC.

The chain has TRBV5-6 and TRBJ2-3; 10 bases agree with TRBD2. J gave up 7 bases and V 6 bases, and 17 bases lay outside the gene matches. Germline V gene lookup returns CDR1 SGHDT and CDR2 YYEEEE. The CDR3 sequence is 17 residues long. CDR3 loop: CASTYSFGVAGGHTQYF. The DNA of the CDR3 is TGTGCCAGCACCTATAGCTTCGGAGTAGCGGGGGGACATACGCAGTATTTT.

The gene calls are TRBV4-2 and TRBJ1-2, with 9 bases matching TRBD1. The CDR3 covers 15 residues. In germline, CDR1 is LGHNA, CDR2 YNFKEQ. V trimming: 0 bases; J trimming: 7 bases; junction bases outside the gene matches: 6. The CDR3 nucleotides read TGTGCCAGCAGCCAAGAGGGGGACAGGGCGGGTGGCTACACCTTC. It encodes CASSQEGDRAGGYTF.

The chain combines TRBV4-1 with TRBJ1-3; TRBD1 might be the D (6 bases). There are 16 residues in the CDR3. Deletions cut 0 bases from V and 1 base from J, with 10 bases between. CDR1 is MGHRA and CDR2 is YSYEKL in the germline V gene. For the CDR3, the DNA is TGCGCCAGCAGCCAAGATCTAACAGGGTCTGGAAACACCATATATTTT. Translation gives CASSQDLTGSGNTIYF.

In its sample, this clone was seen a few times. The J gene is TRBJ1-5, the V gene TRBV19, with 7 positions matching TRBD1. Germline V CDR1 and CDR2: LNHDA, SQIVND (reference sequence). The ends lost 1 base at V and 5 bases at J; junction bases unmatched: 5. This CDR3 has 15 residues. The CDR3 loop is CASSIGQGFDQPQHF. CDR3 DNA sequence: TGTGCCAGTAGTATAGGACAGGGTTTCGATCAGCCCCAGCATTTT.

This clone has a handful of counts. This chain joins TRBV4-1 and TRBJ1-1; D remains ambiguous. This CDR3 is built from 17 residues. From germline, CDR1 is MGHRA and CDR2 YSYEKL. The V end lost 5 bases, the J end lost 0 bases, and 19 bases lay between the germline ends. This CDR3 is CASSASARGDVNTEAFF. In DNA form, the CDR3 reads TGCGCCAGCAGCGCCTCAGCCCGCGGGGATGTGAACACTGAAGCTTTCTTT.

This clone came up once. The chain carries TRBV7-2 and TRBJ2-3; D possibly corresponds to TRBD2 (6 bases). This CDR3 is 16 amino acids long. Germline CDR1 and CDR2: SGHTA and FQGNSA. Trimming shortened V by 1 base and J by 1 base, and 12 bases separated the two germline ends. The CDR3 loop reads CASSLDGGYGTDTQYF. In DNA form, the CDR3 reads TGTGCCAGCAGCTTAGATGGGGGGTACGGCACAGATACGCAGTATTTT. Full variable domain (missing parts from reference TRBV7-2 and TRBJ2-3): GAGVSQSPSNKVTEKGKDVELRCDPISGHTALYWYRQSLGQGLEFLIYFQGNSAPDKSGLPSDRFSAERTGGSVSTLTIQRTQQEDSAVYLCASSLDGGYGTDTQYFGPGTRLTVL.

The chain employs TRBV14 and TRBJ2-7; 7 bases line up with TRBD1. Trimming cost V 0 bases and J 0 bases; bases outside gene matches: 5. Looked up from germline, CDR1 is SGHDN and CDR2 is FVKESK. The CDR3 covers 16 residues. CDR3 nucleotides: TGTGCCAGCAGCCAAGAAGTAGGGGACAGCTCCTACGAGCAGTACTTC. Residues: CASSQEVGDSSYEQYF.

This clone was found a few times. The chain carries TRBV2 and TRBJ1-5, with 9 bases matching TRBD1. This CDR3 comprises 14 residues. The V gene end was trimmed by 8 bases and the J gene end by 6 bases; junction bases not matched to a gene: 8. Per germline, CDR1 SNHLY and CDR2 FYNNEI. DNA of the CDR3: TGTGCCAGCCAAGGGACAGGGTTGGGTCAGCCCCAGCATTTT. Its protein product is CASQGTGLGQPQHF. The entire variable domain, with the rest obtained from reference TRBV2 and TRBJ1-5, is as follows: EPEVTQTPSHQVTQMGQEVILRCVPISNHLYFYWYRQILGQKVEFLVSFYNNEISEKSEIFDDQFSVERPDGSNFTLKIRSTKLEDSAMYFCASQGTGLGQPQHFGDGTRLSIL.

The V and J genes are TRBV27 and TRBJ1-2; 12 nucleotides line up with TRBD1. This CDR3 comprises 14 residues. Trimming cost V 10 bases and J 2 bases; bases outside gene matches: 5. Per germline, CDR1 MNHEY and CDR2 SMNVEV (reference sequence). The CDR3 bases are TGTGCCACAGGGACAGGGGGCTCAAACTATGGCTACACCTTC. Encoded protein: CATGTGGSNYGYTF.

This rearrangement joins TRBV5-1 to TRBJ2-3, with 10 nucleotides matching TRBD2. The V gene's germline CDR1 is SGHRS and CDR2 YFSETQ. The CDR3 extends over 15 amino acids. The J segment lost 2 bases and the V segment lost 3 bases, leaving 3 bases of the junction unmatched. In DNA, the CDR3 is TGCGCCAGCAGCTCCCTAGCGGGGGACACAGATACGCAGTATTTT. It is translated as CASSSLAGDTDTQYF.

In regard to this clone: This sample includes further DNA sequences coding for the same CDR3. The V and J genes are TRBV6-1 and TRBJ1-4; tentative D call: TRBD1 (6 bases). The germline gives CDR1 MNHNS, CDR2 SASEGT. The V gene lost 8 bases and the J gene lost 0 bases, with 13 bases spanning the gap. CDR3 size: 15 residues. The CDR3, as DNA: TGTGCCAGCCACCAGGGGCCAGCAACTAATGAAAAACTGTTTTTT. Encoded protein: CASHQGPATNEKLFF.

V usage is TRBV19 and J usage is TRBJ1-5, with D perhaps TRBD1 (5 bases). The CDR3 spans 15 residues. Between the trimmed V and J ends, which lost 4 bases and 5 bases, there was a span of 15 bases. Germline V lookup: CDR1 LNHDA, CDR2 SQIVND (reference sequence). The CDR3 nucleotides are TGTGCCAGTAGTAGGGGGGGTTTCAAAGATCAGCCCCAGCATTTT. This encodes CASSRGGFKDQPQHF. The full variable domain, rest sourced from reference TRBV19 and TRBJ1-5, is DGGITQSPKYLFRKEGQNVTLSCEQNLNHDAMYWYRQDPGQGLRLIYYSQIVNDFQKGDIAEGYSVSREKKESFPLTVTSAQKNPTAFYLCASSRGGFKDQPQHFGDGTRLSIL.

J is TRBJ2-2 and V is TRBV2; the D gene could be TRBD1 or TRBD2 (5 bases each). The CDR3 length is 16 residues. Trimming shortened V by 7 bases and J by 2 bases, and 17 bases separated the two germline ends. Germline V gives CDR1 SNHLY, CDR2 FYNNEI. The CDR3 nucleotides read TGTGCCAGCAAGCCCAGAGGGGTGTTAAACACCGGGGAGCTGTTTTTT. It codes for CASKPRGVLNTGELFF.

The genes are TRBV29-1 and TRBJ2-7; the D gene is possibly TRBD1 (5 bases). CDR3 size: 12 residues. Germline V gene lookup returns CDR1 SQVTM and CDR2 ANQGSEA. V shed 4 bases and J shed 2 bases, with 9 bases lying between them. As DNA, the CDR3 is TGCAGCGTTGGCCAGGGTACCTACGAGCAGTACTTC. Its protein product is CSVGQGTYEQYF.

J is TRBJ1-2 and V is TRBV5-6; a weak D match, TRBD1 (6 bases). There are 14 residues in the CDR3. From germline, CDR1 is SGHDT and CDR2 YYEEEE. With 2 bases removed from V and 6 bases from J, the gap between germline ends came to 14 bases. CDR3 loop: CASSFYGGSNGYTF. The CDR3 DNA reads TGTGCCAGCAGCTTTTACGGGGGCTCTAATGGCTACACCTTC.

The CDR3 loop reads CASSLGTGLNTEAFF. The CDR3 DNA reads TGCGCCAGCAGCTTAGGGACAGGGCTGAACACTGAAGCTTTCTTT. V is TRBV5-1 and J is TRBJ1-1, with 9 bases lining up with TRBD1. Germline CDR1 and CDR2: SGHRS and YFSETQ. V lost 2 bases and J lost 0; bases outside the gene matches: 2. The CDR3 contains 15 residues. The whole variable domain, filled in from reference TRBV5-1 and TRBJ1-1, reads KAGVTQTPRYLIKTRGQQVTLSCSPISGHRSVSWYQQTPGQGLQFLFEYFSETQRNKGNFPGRFSGRQFSNSRSEMNVSTLELGDSALYLCASSLGTGLNTEAFFGQGTRLTVV.

This sequence joins TRBV7-3 and TRBJ2-7, with TRBD2 identical over 9 bases. CDR1 is SGHTA, CDR2 FQGTGA, per germline. The CDR3 has 15 amino acids. V lost 4 bases, J lost 4 bases, and 8 bases stayed unmatched. The CDR3 sequence is CASSSAGGTEYEQYF. The CDR3 DNA sequence: TGTGCCAGCAGCTCCGCGGGGGGGACTGAATACGAGCAGTACTTC. Filled out from reference TRBV7-3 and TRBJ2-7, the complete variable domain reads GAGVSQTPSNKVTEKGKYVELRCDPISGHTALYWYRQSLGQGPEFLIYFQGTGAADDSGLPNDRFFAVRPEGSVSTLKIQRTERGDSAVYLCASSSAGGTEYEQYFGPGTRLTVT.